This T cell receptor (beta chain) was found in a study of blood T cell repertoires in COVID-19 (dated by TCRdb to between 2020 and 2021). A note on the overall study: Samples covering the acute and convalescent phases of COVID-19 were provided by collaborators in the United States, Italy and Spain. The prospective study material was composed of cDNA or gDNA derived from T cells, B-cell-depleted T cells, or PBMCs. Subjects who had been exposed to COVID-19, were actively infected with it, or had recovered from it provided the deeply sampled blood TCRbeta repertoires that made up the dataset. The repertoires were released in a freely available public database intended as a resource for research on the immune response to SARS-CoV-2. The samples were drawn from the first 160 participants of the ongoing ImmuneRACE study and from over a thousand subjects provided by 6 global collaborators. Nearly every sample came with metadata listing a de-identified subject ID, COVID-19 status, age in years and sex. HLA class I and class II types, where available, came from metadata supplied by the sample provider rather than from assay-based typing.

TCRbeta CDR3 regions were amplified from genomic DNA using the immunoSEQ Assay, a bias-controlled multiplex PCR. The authors' pipeline ran thus. Within the assay, amplification of reference gene primers was used to estimate how many nucleated cells each sample contained. To quantify the absolute abundance of each unique TCRbeta CDR3 rearrangement, sequence reads were collapsed and filtered. For each sample, productive Simpson clonality was calculated as the square root of Simpson's diversity index over productive rearrangements. TCRdb stores this immuneACCESS table with in-frame sequences only. Part of the clones is absent; in the studies checked, under half of the shortfall reflects unresolved V genes, and no reason is known for the rest. V, J and clone size were drawn from that table, and D and trimming were deduced from the DNA. The sample records about 240,000 clones, over 70% of which are singletons. The ten most abundant clones make up about 3% of the sample.

The CDR3 measures 15 amino acids from cysteine to phenylalanine. The entry retains the CDR3 DNA only, 45 bases that are in frame from base 1. The germline V gene (reference sequence) sets CDR1 to LNHDA and CDR2 to SQIVND. V is cut by 3 bases and J by 1 base, and the space between the germline ends is 10 bases. Notes on this clone: The antigen this receptor binds is unknown. No clone much larger than this one lies a single base away; base qualities are absent.

Whole blood was collected in K2EDTA tubes by collaborating institutions according to the institutions' own protocols. For TCRbeta analysis, collaborators shipped samples in one of three forms: frozen whole blood, isolated PBMCs, or DNA extracted from either of those sample types. Paper-wide results and their limitations: How much clinical and demographic metadata was included differed by source and by participant, and the metadata was provided uncurated.

The sequence is built from TRBV19 and TRBJ1-5, with the D gene too uncertain to name. Sequenced: peripheral blood. This receptor was taken from an elderly woman with acute or convalescent COVID-19. Read as DNA, the sequence is TGTGCCAGTAGTATCGGGCCGGGGAGCAATCAGCCCCAGCATTTT. It codes for CASSIGPGSNQPQHF. The variable domain in full, with residues beyond the CDR3 obtained from the reference TRBV19 and TRBJ1-5 genes, is DGGITQSPKYLFRKEGQNVTLSCEQNLNHDAMYWYRQDPGQGLRLIYYSQIVNDFQKGDIAEGYSVSREKKESFPLTVTSAQKNPTAFYLCASSIGPGSNQPQHFGDGTRLSIL.